The entry below describes one T cell receptor beta chain. Its cognate antigen is unknown. The data were taken from a study of PD-L1 blockade in urothelial cancer. Study summary: There were a median of approximately 140,000 T cells in blood samples. General study results and limits: Improved survival was predicted by pretreatment blood TCR clonality below the median.

Added to each PCR by spiking were synthetic TCR analog templates. Repertoires were generated with immunoSEQ multiplex PCR, while TCRdb's copy carries only in-frame clones and drops some. The sample lists under 50,000 clones, around 90% seen once, with 8.3% in the top ten. Trimming pared 6 bases from V and 3 bases from J, leaving 15 bases between. The CDR3 loop spans 14 amino acids. The germline CDR1 and CDR2 sequences are MNHNY and SVGAGI (reference sequence). Disease in patients was locally advanced or metastatic urothelial carcinoma. The V call is TRBV6-6, the J call TRBJ2-7; weak D call: TRBD2 (5 bases). The receptor comes from a man between 65 and 80 years old with urothelial cancer. Sample: PBMCs, taken around atezolizumab (anti-PD-L1) treatment. The CDR3 nucleotides read TGTGCCAGCAGCCCACTCGGACTCTACTACGAGCAGTACTTC. It encodes CASSPLGLYYEQYF.